These 10 T cell receptor beta chains originate from one sample sequenced in a study of cytomegalovirus exposure and HLA in healthy donors. 60 Vbeta and 13 Jbeta primers were used in PCR. Profiled with immunoSEQ multiplex PCR; TCRdb holds only in-frame clones, not every one. The profile covers over 120,000 clones, with around 10% appearing a single time and less than 2% taken by the ten largest. Sample: PBMCs. The receptor set was obtained from a man over 45 in good health and CMV-seronegative.

V usage is TRBV5-1 and J usage is TRBJ2-7, with D possibly matching TRBD2 (5 bases). In germline, CDR1 is SGHRS, CDR2 YFSETQ. V was shortened by 2 bases and J by 0 bases, with 9 bases between the two germline ends. The CDR3 runs 14 residues. CDR3 sequence reads: CASSLSSLSYEQYF. The CDR3 DNA sequence: TGCGCCAGCAGCTTATCTAGCCTCTCCTACGAGCAGTACTTC.

The chain combines TRBV6-4 with TRBJ2-1; 11 bases match TRBD2. Germline lookup yields CDR1 MRHNA and CDR2 SNTAGT. V lost 5 bases, J lost 2 bases, and 2 bases stayed unmatched. CDR3 length: 15 amino acids. The CDR3 coding sequence is TGTGCCAGCAGTCTAGCGGGAGGAACCTACAATGAGCAGTTCTTC. Its protein product is CASSLAGGTYNEQFF.

The chain joins TRBV6-1 to TRBJ2-1, with TRBD1 as a possible D gene (5 bases). Germline CDR1 is MNHNS and CDR2 is SASEGT. Between the trimmed V and J ends, which lost 6 bases and 2 bases, there was a span of 14 bases. This CDR3 spans 15 amino acids. The DNA of the CDR3 is TGTGCCAGCAGGACCACAGGTCATCCCTACAATGAGCAGTTCTTC. It specifies CASRTTGHPYNEQFF.

The DNA of the CDR3 is TGTGCCAGCAGTGAAACGCTAGCCTACGAGCAGTACTTC. Amino acids: CASSETLAYEQYF. The chain uses TRBV6-1 and TRBJ2-7; no clear D gene. Trimming stripped 2 bases from V and 2 bases from J, with 7 bases between. Germline V lookup: CDR1 MNHNS, CDR2 SASEGT. CDR3 size: 13 residues.

A word on this clone: An end of the junction differs from the germline gene, which may be a read error. The J gene is TRBJ1-6, the V gene TRBV7-3, with 7 nucleotides matching TRBD1. This CDR3 has 15 amino acids. Germline assignment: CDR1 SGHTA and CDR2 FQGTGA. The CDR3 sequence is CASSSSPGQNSPLHF. The CDR3 coding sequence is TGTGCCAGCAGCTCCTCACCGGGACAGAATTCACCTCTCCACTTT.

This chain joins TRBV6-1 and TRBJ1-2; TRBD1 agrees at 10 bases. Germline CDR1 and CDR2: MNHNS and SASEGT. Losses at the gene ends were 3 bases for V and 5 bases for J; bases not matched to a gene: 12. The CDR3 covers 17 residues. The CDR3 DNA reads as TGTGCCAGCAGTGAGACCCAAGACGGGACAGGGGCGTATGGCTACACCTTC. This sequence encodes CASSETQDGTGAYGYTF.

This clone was detected a few times. The chain carries TRBV28 and TRBJ1-1; D gene ambiguous. The V end was cut by 3 bases, the J end by 3 bases, with 11 bases between. The CDR3 spans 14 residues. Germline CDR1 MDHEN, CDR2 SYDVKM. DNA for the CDR3: TGTGCCAGCAGTTTGTGGAGGGTGGACACTGAAGCTTTCTTT. Encoded protein: CASSLWRVDTEAFF.

Only a few counts were recorded for this clone. This chain links TRBV4-1 with TRBJ2-1; 7 bases line up with TRBD2. V lost 4 bases and J lost 3; bases outside the gene matches: 3. The CDR3 length is 14 residues. Germline values: CDR1 MGHRA, CDR2 YSYEKL. In DNA form, the CDR3 reads TGCGCCAGCAGCCTACGGGGGGTCTACAATGAGCAGTTCTTC. Its protein is CASSLRGVYNEQFF.

This clone was observed a few times. CDR3 region: CASSPRLAGGADEQYF. The CDR3 DNA reads as TGTGCCAGCAGCCCTCGCCTAGCGGGCGGAGCGGACGAGCAGTACTTC. V gene TRBV7-2 combines with J gene TRBJ2-7; TRBD2 agrees at 8 bases. With V trimmed by 5 bases and J by 5 bases, 14 bases remained unmatched. The CDR3 is 16 residues long. From germline, CDR1 is SGHTA and CDR2 FQGNSA.

In its sample, this clone was seen a few times. This chain connects TRBV2 to TRBJ2-5; TRBD2 matches 10 bases. V shed 6 bases, J shed 0 bases, and the junction held 7 bases outside the gene matches. Germline CDR1 is SNHLY and CDR2 is FYNNEI. The CDR3 extends over 16 amino acids. The CDR3: CASSISGGAHQETQYF. The CDR3 DNA follows: TGTGCCAGCAGCATCAGCGGGGGGGCGCACCAAGAGACCCAGTACTTC.